These 14 T cell receptor beta chains were all obtained from the same sample, sequenced in a study of cytomegalovirus exposure and HLA in healthy donors. TCRdb's table, derived via immunoSEQ multiplex PCR, lists solely in-frame clones and lacks some. Of fewer than 150,000 clones in the sample, 85% to 90% were seen once. Sequencing was carried out using PBMCs. Receptors originate from a woman between 18 and 29 years old in good health and CMV-seropositive.

The CDR3 DNA sequence: TGTGCCAGCAGCCAAGATCTTCTAAACGTTCGGGGCAATGAGCAGTTCTTC. Translating it yields CASSQDLLNVRGNEQFF. This rearrangement joins TRBV4-2 to TRBJ2-1; a possible D gene is TRBD2 (5 bases). Trimming shortened V by 0 bases and J by 6 bases, and 18 bases separated the two germline ends. This CDR3 has 17 residues. CDR1 LGHNA and CDR2 YNFKEQ come from the germline V gene.

The chain has TRBV5-1 and TRBJ2-3; 9 nucleotides match TRBD2. The V gene end was trimmed by 2 bases and the J gene end by 1 base; junction bases not matched to a gene: 5. The CDR3 is 16 residues long. The germline gives CDR1 SGHRS, CDR2 YFSETQ. The CDR3 bases are TGCGCCAGCAGCTTAGGCGGGGGGGCCGGCACAGATACGCAGTATTTT. This encodes CASSLGGGAGTDTQYF.

A single count supports this clone. The rearrangement joins TRBV30 to TRBJ2-2; tentatively, D is TRBD1 (6 bases). The germline V gene has CDR1 GTSNPN and CDR2 SVGIG (reference sequence). The V end lost 3 bases, the J end lost 3 bases, and 14 bases lay between the germline ends. The CDR3 is 15 residues long. CDR3 amino acids: CAWRAEQGYTGELFF. The CDR3 DNA reads as TGTGCCTGGAGAGCCGAACAGGGTTACACCGGGGAGCTGTTTTTT.

The CDR3 region is CACFWSSYNSPLHF. Written as DNA, the CDR3 is TGTGCCTGCTTTTGGAGCTCCTATAATTCACCCCTCCACTTT. V gene TRBV30 combines with J gene TRBJ1-6; D is unclear. The CDR3 spans 14 residues. CDR1 and CDR2 (germline): GTSNPN, SVGIG (reference sequence). V was cut by 6 bases and J by 0 bases, with 9 bases left in between. The full variable domain, in which reference TRBV30 and TRBJ1-6 provide the parts outside the CDR3, is SQTIHQWPATLVQPVGSPLSLECTVEGTSNPNLYWYRQAAGRGLQLLFYSVGIGQISSEVPQNLSASRPQDRQFILSSKKLLLSDSGFYLCACFWSSYNSPLHFGNGTRLTVT.

This chain joins TRBV7-6 and TRBJ2-3, with 13 positions matching TRBD2. J was trimmed by 3 bases and V by 5 bases; bases with no gene match: 5. Germline CDR1 is SGHVS and CDR2 is FNYEAQ. The CDR3 is 16 residues long. The CDR3 DNA is TGTGCCAGCAGCCCAGAACTAGCGGGAGGGACAGATACGCAGTATTTT. It codes for CASSPELAGGTDTQYF. Complete variable domain (other parts from reference TRBV7-6 and TRBJ2-3): GAGVSQSPRYKVTKRGQDVALRCDPISGHVSLYWYRQALGQGPEFLTYFNYEAQQDKSGLPNDRFSAERPEGSISTLTIQRTEQRDSAMYRCASSPELAGGTDTQYFGPGTRLTVL.

The V call is TRBV2, the J call TRBJ2-4, with 7 bases fitting TRBD1. The germline CDR1 and CDR2 sequences are SNHLY and FYNNEI. The V and J ends lost 6 bases and 0 bases, in that order; junction bases with no gene match: 8. The CDR3 extends over 16 amino acids. The CDR3 sequence is CASSLPGTVAKNIQYF. The CDR3 DNA reads as TGTGCCAGCAGCCTCCCCGGGACAGTAGCCAAAAACATTCAGTACTTC.

This chain links TRBV6-4 with TRBJ2-3, with D possibly TRBD1 on 6 matching bases. Germline V lookup: CDR1 MRHNA, CDR2 SNTAGT. CDR3 length: 17 amino acids. Deletions cut 1 base from V and 2 bases from J, with 16 bases between. CDR3 in amino acids: CASSDYTGRGATDTQYF. In DNA form, the CDR3 reads TGTGCCAGCAGTGACTACACAGGGCGAGGAGCCACAGATACGCAGTATTTT.

The CDR3 spells CASSYSPPSGGEQYF. The CDR3 DNA follows: TGTGCCAGCAGTTACTCCCCCCCGTCCGGCGGCGAGCAGTACTTC. The chain uses TRBV6-6 and TRBJ2-7, with unresolved D. V lost 0 bases and J lost 6, with 15 bases in between. The length of the CDR3 is 15 residues. In germline, CDR1 is MNHNY, CDR2 SVGAGI (reference sequence).

The sample holds a few counts of this clone. The CDR3 coding sequence is TGTGCCAGCTCAGCAGACAGGGAAGGAGGCTACACCTTC. This translates into CASSADREGGYTF. V and J are TRBV18 and TRBJ1-2; the match to TRBD1 covers 7 bases. Germline assignment: CDR1 KGHSH and CDR2 LQKENI. The V gene end was trimmed by 5 bases and the J gene end by 8 bases; junction bases not matched to a gene: 8. The CDR3 spans 13 residues.

J is TRBJ2-5 and V is TRBV5-4; 9 nucleotides line up with TRBD1. The junction had 9 bases not matched to a gene; V was cut back by 4 bases and J by 5 bases. This CDR3 has 15 residues. From germline, CDR1 is SGHNT and CDR2 YYREEE (reference sequence). DNA of the CDR3: TGTGCCAGCAGCCCCGGACAGGGGTTGATCGAGACCCAGTACTTC. Translated, it gives CASSPGQGLIETQYF.

As concerns this clone: This CDR3 is also generated by other DNA sequences in the sample. The chain has TRBV5-1 and TRBJ2-7; D is ambiguous. CDR3 size: 12 residues. V lost 2 bases and J 0 bases, leaving 3 bases between the germline ends. Per germline, CDR1 SGHRS and CDR2 YFSETQ. Here the CDR3 reads CASSFSSYEQYF. CDR3 nucleotide sequence: TGCGCCAGCAGCTTCAGCTCCTACGAGCAGTACTTC.

The chain has TRBV4-1 and TRBJ2-1, with 8 bases aligning to TRBD2. Germline trimming cut 2 bases from V and 6 bases from J; bases unmatched to any gene: 6. In germline, CDR1 is MGHRA, CDR2 YSYEKL. This CDR3 contains 15 residues. CDR3 in amino acids: CASSQRNGRANEQFF. The CDR3 DNA reads as TGCGCCAGCAGCCAAAGAAACGGGAGGGCCAATGAGCAGTTCTTC.

This clone was seen only a few times. This chain uses TRBV5-6 with TRBJ2-7; 9 nucleotides agree with TRBD1. CDR1 and CDR2 from the germline V gene are SGHDT and YYEEEE. Germline trimming cut 5 bases from V and 4 bases from J; bases unmatched to any gene: 4. CDR3 length: 13 amino acids. The CDR3 is CASSAGQGYEQYF. The DNA for the CDR3 is TGTGCCAGCAGTGCGGGACAGGGTTACGAGCAGTACTTC.

The V gene is TRBV4-1, the J gene TRBJ2-5; 9 positions match TRBD2. This CDR3 comprises 16 residues. Germline V gene data show CDR1 as MGHRA and CDR2 as YSYEKL. V was pared by 5 bases and J by 5 bases, with 12 bases of the junction left unmatched. The CDR3 region has the DNA TGCGCCAGCAGCGCTAGTAGCGGGAGAAGTCGGGAGACCCAGTACTTC. Residues: CASSASSGRSRETQYF.